The clone carrying this T cell receptor beta chain was picked up a small number of times. What it binds is unknown. The V end was cut by 6 bases, the J end by 0 bases, with 15 bases between. Germline V lookup: CDR1 MNHEY, CDR2 SVGEGT. CDR3 size: 16 residues. The sample belongs to a study of T cell repertoires in cytomegalovirus infection. Study summary: Public TCR beta signature analysis indicated the presence of both CMV infection and matching HLA type.

Findings and caveats of the study: Ex vivo, HLA-C-restricted CMV-specific TCR beta clonotypes prevailed over the rest of the response. Summed frequency of public TCR beta families distinguished CMV carriers with the relevant HLA.

TCRdb reprocessed the reads with MiXCR, giving one entry per CDR3 protein. The data contain roughly 310,000 distinct CDR3 sequences, roughly a sixth of them seen just once; the ten biggest clones take up around 13%. The specimen was PBMCs. The chain has TRBV6-2 or TRBV6-3 and TRBJ2-1, with a tentative D call TRBD1 (5 bases). This clonotype was obtained from a human donor in good health (CMV status not recorded). Some clones in this sample may be carry-over from other donors' samples. For the CDR3, the DNA is TGTGCCAGCAGCTTACGACAGCGAGACTCCTACAATGAGCAGTTCTTC. Residues: CASSLRQRDSYNEQFF.